This section outlines one TCR beta chain sequence together with its context. This record comes from a study of T cell changes during pregnancy in multiple sclerosis. Assay: immunoSEQ multiplex PCR; the TCRdb copy retains only in-frame clones and omits some. The top ten hold more than 0.6% of the sample, which has roughly 20,000 clones, about 91% seen once. V gave up 4 bases and J gave up 0 bases; unmatched junction bases: 6. The CDR3 spans 16 residues. The V gene's germline CDR1 is SGHRS and CDR2 YFSETQ. The chain links TRBV5-1 to TRBJ1-2; 10 bases align to TRBD1. The sequencing here drew on CD4+ T cells from peripheral blood mononuclear cells, taken in the third trimester of pregnancy. The sequence derives from a female donor with multiple sclerosis, enrolled in a pregnancy study. DNA of the CDR3: TGCGCCAGCAGCCGGACAGGGGGGATCGCTAACTATGGCTACACCTTC. Translated: CASSRTGGIANYGYTF.